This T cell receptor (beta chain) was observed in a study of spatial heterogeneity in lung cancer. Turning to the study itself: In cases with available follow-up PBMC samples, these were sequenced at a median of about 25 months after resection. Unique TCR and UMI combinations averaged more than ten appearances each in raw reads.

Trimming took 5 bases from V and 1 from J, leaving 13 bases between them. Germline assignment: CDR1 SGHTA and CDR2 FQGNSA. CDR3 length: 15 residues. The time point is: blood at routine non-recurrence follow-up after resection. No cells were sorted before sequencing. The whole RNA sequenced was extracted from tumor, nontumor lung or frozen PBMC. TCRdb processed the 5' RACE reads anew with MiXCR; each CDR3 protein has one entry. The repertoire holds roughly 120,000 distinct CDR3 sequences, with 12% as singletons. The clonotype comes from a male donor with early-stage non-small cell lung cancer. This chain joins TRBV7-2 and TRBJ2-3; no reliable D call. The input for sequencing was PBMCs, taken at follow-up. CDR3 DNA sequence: TGTGCCAGCAGCCCTAGTGGCCTCGGCACAGATACGCAGTATTTT. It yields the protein CASSPSGLGTDTQYF.